The T cell receptor beta chain described here comes from a study of blood T cell repertoires in COVID-19. Study-level background: The cDNA or gDNA used as material had been derived from T cells, B-cell-depleted T cells, or PBMCs.

The CDR3 extends over 12 amino acids. Germline V CDR1 and CDR2: SGHNT, YYREEE (reference sequence). Trimming cost V 0 bases and J 5 bases, with 6 bases left between them. Sequencing used immunoSEQ multiplex PCR; TCRdb keeps in-frame clones, though not all of them. The sample has roughly 200,000 clones; 80% to 90% are singletons. Specimen: peripheral blood. This chain joins TRBV5-4 and TRBJ2-7, with no clear D. The TCR originated in a human donor in a cohort sampled during active COVID-19. CDR3 region: CASSLDWHEQYF. In DNA form, the CDR3 reads TGTGCCAGCAGCTTGGATTGGCACGAGCAGTACTTC.